The clone carrying this TCR beta chain was detected ten times or more. The germline CDR1 and CDR2 sequences are MNHNS and SASEGT. J was trimmed by 5 bases and V by 5 bases; bases with no gene match: 3. This CDR3 contains 15 residues. This sample is part of a study of early T cells in non-severe SARS-CoV-2 infection. At the level of the study: Chains were not paired, and sequencing was done on bulk RNA from unsorted whole blood.

The TCR library protocol was used to attach unique molecular identifiers. These identifiers were attached to individual cDNA molecules. In TCRdb, the 5' RACE reads were re-called with MiXCR into one record per CDR3 protein. The sample lists roughly 30,000 distinct CDR3 sequences; about 5% were seen once. The TCR originated in an adult who was a healthcare worker with PCR-confirmed SARS-CoV-2 infection or an uninfected control (not recorded which). This chain links TRBV6-1 with TRBJ2-2; TRBD2 aligns across 12 bases. Sequencing was performed on whole blood. The CDR3 nucleotides are TGTGCCAGCAGTAGACTAGCGGGAGAGACCGGGGAGCTGTTTTTT. It encodes CASSRLAGETGELFF.